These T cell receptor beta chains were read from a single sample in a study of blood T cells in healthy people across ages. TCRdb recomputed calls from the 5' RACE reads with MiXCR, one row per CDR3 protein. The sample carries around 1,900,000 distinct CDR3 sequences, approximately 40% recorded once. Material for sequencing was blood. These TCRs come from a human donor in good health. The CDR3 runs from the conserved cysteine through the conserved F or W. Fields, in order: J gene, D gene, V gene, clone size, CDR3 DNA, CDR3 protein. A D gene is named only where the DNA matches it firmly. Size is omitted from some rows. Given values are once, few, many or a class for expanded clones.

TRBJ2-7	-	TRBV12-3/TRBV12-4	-	TGTGCCAGCAGTTTACGGAGAGGTTCGGACTACGAGCAGTACTTC	CASSLRRGSDYEQYF
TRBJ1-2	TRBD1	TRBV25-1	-	TGTGCCAGCAGTGTCCTTGACCCCACCCGGGACAGGGTGTCAGGCTACACCTTC	CASSVLDPTRDRVSGYTF
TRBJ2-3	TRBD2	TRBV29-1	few	TGCAGCGTTATGACTAGCGGGGCCTCCACAGATACGCAGTATTTT	CSVMTSGASTDTQYF
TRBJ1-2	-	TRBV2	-	TGTGCCAGCAGTGGGGGGATGAAATATGGCTACACCTTC	CASSGGMKYGYTF
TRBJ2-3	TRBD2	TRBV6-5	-	TGTGCCAGCAGTTCGGGACTAGCGGGGATCACAGATACGCAGTATTTT	CASSSGLAGITDTQYF
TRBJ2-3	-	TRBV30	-	TGTGCCTGGAGGGGCCGGAGCACAGATACGCAGTATTTT	CAWRGRSTDTQYF
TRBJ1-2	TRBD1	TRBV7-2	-	TGTGCCATCAGCTTCCGGGACAGGGTCTATGGCTACACCTTC	CAISFRDRVYGYTF
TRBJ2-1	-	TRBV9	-	TGTGCCAGCAGCCCCCGCTTAGGAGGGGACTCCTACAATGAGCAGTTCTTC	CASSPRLGGDSYNEQFF
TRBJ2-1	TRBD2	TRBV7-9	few	TGTGCCAGCAGCTTAGATCTAGTCGTAGCGGGGGGTTTTGGAAATGAGCAGTTCTTC	CASSLDLVVAGGFGNEQFF
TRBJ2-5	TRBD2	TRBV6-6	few	TGTGCCAGCAGTTACTTTCTAGCGGGGGGATGGGAGACCCAGTACTTC	CASSYFLAGGWETQYF
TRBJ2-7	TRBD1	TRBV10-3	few	TGTGCCATCAGTAAAAAACCGGGACAGGGGGCAAAGAACGAGCAGTACTTC	CAISKKPGQGAKNEQYF
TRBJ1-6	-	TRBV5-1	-	TGCGCCAGCAGCTTACGGGACAATAATTCACCCCTCCACTTT	CASSLRDNNSPLHF
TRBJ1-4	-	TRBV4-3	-	TGCGCCAGCAGCCAAGGAAACAGGGTTTGGGATGAAAAACTGTTTTTT	CASSQGNRVWDEKLFF
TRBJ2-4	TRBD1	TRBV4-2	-	TGTGCCAGCAGCCACTATACCGACAGGGGGACGAACATTCAGTACTTC	CASSHYTDRGTNIQYF
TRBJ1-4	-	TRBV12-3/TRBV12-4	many	TGTGCCAGCAGTTTTACATCCGCAAATGAAAAACTGTTTTTT	CASSFTSANEKLFF
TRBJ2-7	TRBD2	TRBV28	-	TGTGCCAGCAGTCCTCCATCCGGGGGGGCTTACGAGCAGTACTTC	CASSPPSGGAYEQYF
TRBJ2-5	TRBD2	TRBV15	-	TGTGCCACCAGCAGAGTTTCAGCGGGGGGACCGTACCAAGAGACCCAGTACTTC	CATSRVSAGGPYQETQYF
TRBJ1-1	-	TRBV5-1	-	TGCGCCAGCAGCCTGTGGACGGACGAAATAAACACTGAAGCTTTCTTT	CASSLWTDEINTEAFF
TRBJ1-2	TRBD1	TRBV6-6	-	TGTGCCTGCAGCTGGACAGGGGATGGCTACACCTTC	CACSWTGDGYTF
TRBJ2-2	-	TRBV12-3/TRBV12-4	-	TGTGCCAGCAGCCTCACAGGACTCGGGGACACCGGGGAGCTGTTTTTT	CASSLTGLGDTGELFF
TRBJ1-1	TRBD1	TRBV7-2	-	TGTGTCAGCAAAGGGGGACAGACGAACACTGAAGCTTTCTTT	CVSKGGQTNTEAFF
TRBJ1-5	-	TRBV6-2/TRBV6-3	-	TGTGCCAGCACCCGGGCGGGGACCAATCAGCCCCAGCATTTT	CASTRAGTNQPQHF
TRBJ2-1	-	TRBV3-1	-	TGTGCCAGCAGCCAAAGCACGCTAGCGAATGAGCAGTTCTTC	CASSQSTLANEQFF
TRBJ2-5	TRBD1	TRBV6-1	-	TGTGCCAGCAGCAGGATGGACAGGGACGGCGAGACCCAGTACTTC	CASSRMDRDGETQYF
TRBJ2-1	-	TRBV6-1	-	TGTGCCAGCAGGGTGGATGAAGAGTTTGAGCAGTTCTTC	CASRVDEEFEQFF
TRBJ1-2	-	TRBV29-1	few	TGCAGCGTTGAACCCCGACTTTATGGGGTCGGCTACACCTTC	CSVEPRLYGVGYTF
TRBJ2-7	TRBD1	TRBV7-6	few	TGTGCCAGCAGCTCGGGACAGGGAGTTGCCGAGCAGTACTTC	CASSSGQGVAEQYF
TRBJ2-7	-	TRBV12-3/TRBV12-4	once	TGTGCCAGCAGTTTAGTGGGGTTGAGGACCGAGCAGTACTTC	CASSLVGLRTEQYF
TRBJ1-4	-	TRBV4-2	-	TGTGCCAGCAGCCAAGGGCAGGATAATGAAAAACTGTTTTTT	CASSQGQDNEKLFF
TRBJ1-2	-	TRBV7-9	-	TGTGCCAGCAGCTCCGCTGGGGGGGCTAACTATGGCTACACCTTC	CASSSAGGANYGYTF
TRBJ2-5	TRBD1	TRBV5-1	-	TGCGCCAGCAGCTTCGACAGGGGCTACAATGAGCAGTACTTC	CASSFDRGYNEQYF
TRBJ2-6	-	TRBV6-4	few	TGTGCCAGCAGTGACGGGGGAAGCTCTGGGGCCAACGTCCTGACTTTC	CASSDGGSSGANVLTF
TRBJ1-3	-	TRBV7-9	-	TGTGCCAGCAGCTTAGGCCCGACGGAGAGCTCTGGAAACACCATATATTTT	CASSLGPTESSGNTIYF